The next 21 T cell receptor beta chains were all read from a single sample in a study of T cells in Graves' hyperthyroidism and ophthalmopathy. Researchers took RNA transcripts and amplified the TCR beta CDR3 regions from them. With the HTBI primer set, the TCR CDR3 went through a first round of RT-PCR. TCRdb analysed the multiplex PCR reads with MiXCR anew, one entry per CDR3 protein. The sample records around 350,000 distinct CDR3 sequences, 13% being singletons. The material sequenced was blood. The receptors stem from a woman under 30 with Graves' hyperthyroidism.

The chain has TRBV6-2 or TRBV6-3 and TRBJ2-7; no definite D call. The germline CDR1 and CDR2 sequences are MNHEY and SVGEGT. The ends were cut back, 5 bases at V and 9 bases at J, with 32 bases in the middle. The CDR3 spans 18 residues. The chain's CDR3 is CASSPPPTSVSVLDGQYF. As DNA, the CDR3 is TGTGCCAGCAGTCCACCCCCCACATCCGTTTCGGTGCTTGACGGGCAGTACTTC.

This clonotype has ten or more counts. This CDR3 is CASSGSGNTIYF. The CDR3 nucleotides are TGTGCCAGCAGTGGGTCGGGAAACACCATATATTTT. This sequence joins TRBV2 and TRBJ1-3; D remains ambiguous. This CDR3 comprises 12 residues. Looked up from germline, CDR1 is SNHLY and CDR2 is FYNNEI. Trimming cost V 4 bases and J 4 bases, with 5 bases left between them.

There are many counts of this clonotype. V usage is TRBV7-9 and J usage is TRBJ2-3; the D gene is possibly TRBD2 (5 bases). The CDR3 has 16 amino acids. The V gene lost 4 bases and the J gene lost 1 base, with 15 bases spanning the gap. CDR1 SEHNR and CDR2 FQNEAQ come from the germline V gene (reference sequence). The CDR3 reads CASSSGGARGTDTQYF. The CDR3 DNA sequence: TGTGCCAGCAGCTCCGGAGGAGCCCGCGGCACAGATACGCAGTATTTT.

This clonotype was seen at least ten times. The chain recombines TRBV6-1 with TRBJ2-7; possibly TRBD1 for D (6 bases). This CDR3 is 13 amino acids long. Per the germline V gene, CDR1 is MNHNS and CDR2 is SASEGT. Trimming shortened V by 6 bases and J by 1 base, and 10 bases separated the two germline ends. CDR3 sequence: CASSSGQSYEQYF. CDR3 DNA: TGTGCCAGCAGCTCCGGACAGTCCTACGAGCAGTACTTC.

This clonotype was detected many times. V and J are TRBV5-1 and TRBJ2-3, with TRBD2 as a possible D gene (6 bases). Trimming removed 7 bases at V and 4 bases at J, with 13 bases between. Per the germline V gene, CDR1 is SGHRS and CDR2 is YFSETQ. This CDR3 comprises 13 residues. CDR3 nucleotides: TGCGCCAGCGGCCGGGAGAGGGCAGATACGCAGTATTTT. This codes for CASGRERADTQYF.

This clonotype has at least ten counts. The gene calls are TRBV30 and TRBJ1-4; D remains unclear. Germline V CDR1 and CDR2: GTSNPN, SVGIG (reference sequence). The CDR3 runs 13 residues. V lost 1 base and J 0 bases, leaving 3 bases between the germline ends. The CDR3 spells CAWSATTNEKLFF. CDR3 DNA: TGTGCCTGGAGTGCTACAACTAATGAAAAACTGTTTTTT.

This clonotype was observed many times. The rearrangement links TRBV4-3 to TRBJ2-7; perhaps TRBD2 as D (6 bases). The CDR3 length is 13 residues. Between the trimmed V and J ends, which lost 6 bases and 3 bases, there was a span of 12 bases. Germline CDR1 and CDR2: LGHNA and YSLEER. The CDR3: CASSNTRGYEQYF. CDR3 sequence (DNA): TGCGCCAGCAGTAATACGCGGGGCTACGAGCAGTACTTC.

This clonotype was recorded many times. V gene TRBV29-1 combines with J gene TRBJ1-2; the D is unclear. V lost 6 bases to trimming and J lost 7 bases, with 9 bases between them. The CDR3 loop spans 10 amino acids. CDR1 is SQVTM and CDR2 is ANQGSEA in the germline V gene. The CDR3 region is CSVPVSGYTF. For the CDR3, the DNA is TGCAGCGTGCCCGTATCTGGCTACACCTTC.

This clonotype was observed many times. The V and J genes are TRBV19 and TRBJ1-2; D unresolved. Per germline, CDR1 LNHDA and CDR2 SQIVND (reference sequence). This CDR3 comprises 13 residues. V gave up 7 bases and J gave up 4 bases, with 13 bases separating them. DNA of the CDR3: TGTGCCAGTACCCAAGACGGAATCTATGGCTACACCTTC. This sequence encodes CASTQDGIYGYTF.

There are many counts of this clonotype. This chain uses TRBV10-3 with TRBJ1-5; TRBD1 might be the D (5 bases). The ends were cut back, 11 bases at V and 2 bases at J, with 13 bases in the middle. The germline V gene encodes CDR1 ENHRY and CDR2 SYGVKD. This CDR3 has 13 residues. In DNA form, the CDR3 reads TGTGCCGCAAGCCAGGGCGGCAATCAGCCCCAGCATTTT. It yields the protein CAASQGGNQPQHF.

This clonotype has a count of ten or more. V is TRBV18 and J is TRBJ2-7; D unresolved. Germline-derived CDR1 and CDR2 are KGHSH and LQKENI. The V and J ends lost 1 base and 1 base respectively, with 8 bases between them. The length of the CDR3 is 14 residues. CDR3 nucleotide sequence: TGTGCCAGCTCACCACGTGACGGTTCCTACGAGCAGTACTTC. This encodes CASSPRDGSYEQYF.

Note on this clonotype: An end of the junction differs from the germline gene, which may be a read error. This sequence joins TRBV12-3 or TRBV12-4 and TRBJ2-1; D unresolved. This CDR3 is built from 11 residues. The CDR3 nucleotides read TGTGCCGGCAGTCCCGACAATGAGCAGTTCTTC. As protein: CAGSPDNEQFF.

This clonotype appeared many times. V gene TRBV6-2 or TRBV6-3 combines with J gene TRBJ1-1, with a possible D match to TRBD1 (5 bases). The CDR3 covers 15 residues. Trimming stripped 5 bases from V and 0 bases from J, with 13 bases between. Germline V gene data show CDR1 as MNHEY and CDR2 as SVGEGT. CDR3 in DNA: TGTGCCAGCAGTCGGACAAGATTCATGAACACTGAAGCTTTCTTT. Translation: CASSRTRFMNTEAFF.

This clonotype was recorded many times. This CDR3 reads CASSPRTGDTGELFF. In DNA, the CDR3 is TGTGCCAGCTCACCTAGGACAGGGGACACCGGGGAGCTGTTTTTT. V usage is TRBV18 and J usage is TRBJ2-2, with TRBD1 identical over 9 bases. Germline V gene sequence: CDR1 KGHSH, CDR2 LQKENI. The CDR3 contains 15 residues. The trim removed 3 bases at V and 3 bases at J, leaving 2 bases unmatched.

This chain uses TRBV19 with TRBJ2-1, with 9 bases matching TRBD2. After removal of 6 bases from V and 5 bases from J, the junction contained 14 bases not matched to a gene. The CDR3 is made up of 17 amino acids. The germline gives CDR1 LNHDA, CDR2 SQIVND (reference sequence). The CDR3 nucleotides read TGTGCCAGTAGCGTAAATCTACTAGCGGGTGGAAACAATGAGCAGTTCTTC. Its translation: CASSVNLLAGGNNEQFF.

The chain combines TRBV7-9 with TRBJ2-5; 7 nucleotides agree with TRBD2. The CDR3 is 14 amino acids. Trimming at V came to 3 bases and at J to 5 bases, leaving 6 bases not matched to a gene. Germline V lookup: CDR1 SEHNR, CDR2 FQNEAQ (reference sequence). The CDR3 DNA is TGTGCCAGCAGCTTGGGGACTATTAGGGAGACCCAGTACTTC. Its translation: CASSLGTIRETQYF.

The CDR3 region is CATSRDVGEVETQYF. As DNA, the CDR3 is TGTGCCACCAGCAGAGATGTGGGGGAGGTAGAGACCCAGTACTTC. The chain carries TRBV15 and TRBJ2-5; the D gene is possibly TRBD2 (6 bases). The germline V gene has CDR1 LNHNV and CDR2 YYDKDF (reference sequence). Trimming removed 0 bases at V and 4 bases at J, with 12 bases between. This CDR3 comprises 15 residues.

This clonotype was recorded at least ten times. The chain joins TRBV12-3 or TRBV12-4 to TRBJ1-2; maybe TRBD1 (5 bases). The CDR3 loop spans 16 amino acids. The germline V and J ends were trimmed by 6 bases and 2 bases, with 19 bases remaining between them. The CDR3 DNA reads TGTGCCAGCAGCCCACTCCCCAGGGAGGGGAACTATGGCTACACCTTC. Protein sequence: CASSPLPREGNYGYTF.

Points on this clonotype: This may come from a read error, since a much larger clone is one base off. V usage is TRBV29-1 and J usage is TRBJ2-1, with D hard to call. Trimming took 8 bases from V and 5 from J, leaving 19 bases between them. This CDR3 region has 14 residues. The V gene's germline CDR1 is SQVTM and CDR2 ANQGSEA. CDR3: CSISPNVGNNEQFF. The CDR3, as DNA: TGCAGCATTAGCCCGAATGTGGGGAACAATGAGCAGTTCTTC.

A note on this clonotype: Since a much larger clone is just one base distant, this may be a read error. The chain recombines TRBV27 with TRBJ2-1; possibly TRBD2 for D (6 bases). Judging by the DNA end, TRBJ2-7 fits better; the J call may be wrong. The CDR3 covers 16 residues. The germline V gene has CDR1 MNHEY and CDR2 SMNVEV (reference sequence). The CDR3 loop reads CASSSYWGGADNEQYF. The CDR3 DNA is TGTGCCAGCAGTTCCTATTGGGGCGGGGCCGACAATGAGCAGTACTTC.

This clonotype appeared many times. This chain connects TRBV20-1 to TRBJ2-7, with TRBD1 as a possible D gene (6 bases). The germline V and J ends were trimmed by 4 bases and 2 bases, with 9 bases remaining between them. Germline V gives CDR1 DFQATT, CDR2 SNEGSKA (reference sequence). CDR3 length equals 12 residues. CDR3 protein: CSAKQGAYEQYF. The CDR3 coding sequence is TGCAGTGCTAAACAGGGCGCCTACGAGCAGTACTTC.